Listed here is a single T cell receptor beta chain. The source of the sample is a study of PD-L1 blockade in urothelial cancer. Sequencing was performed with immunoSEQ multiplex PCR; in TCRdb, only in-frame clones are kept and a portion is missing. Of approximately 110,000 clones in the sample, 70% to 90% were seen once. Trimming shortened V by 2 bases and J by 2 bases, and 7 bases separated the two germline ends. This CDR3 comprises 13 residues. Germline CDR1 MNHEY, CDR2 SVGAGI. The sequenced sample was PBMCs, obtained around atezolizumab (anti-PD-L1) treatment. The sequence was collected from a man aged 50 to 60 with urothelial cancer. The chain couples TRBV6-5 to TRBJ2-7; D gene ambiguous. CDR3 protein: CASSYGHTYEQYF. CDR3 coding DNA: TGTGCCAGCAGTTACGGCCATACCTACGAGCAGTACTTC.